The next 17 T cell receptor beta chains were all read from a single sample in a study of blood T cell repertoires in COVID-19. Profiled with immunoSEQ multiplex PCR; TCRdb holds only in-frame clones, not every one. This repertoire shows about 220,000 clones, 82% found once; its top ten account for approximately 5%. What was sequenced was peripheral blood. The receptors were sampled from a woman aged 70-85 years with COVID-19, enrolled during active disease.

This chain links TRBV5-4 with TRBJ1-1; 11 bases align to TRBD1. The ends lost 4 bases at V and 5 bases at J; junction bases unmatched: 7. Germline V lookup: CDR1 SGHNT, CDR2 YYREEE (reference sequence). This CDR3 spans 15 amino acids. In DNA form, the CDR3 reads TGTGCCAGCAGCCCAAGGACAGGGGGCTTTACTGAAGCTTTCTTT. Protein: CASSPRTGGFTEAFF.

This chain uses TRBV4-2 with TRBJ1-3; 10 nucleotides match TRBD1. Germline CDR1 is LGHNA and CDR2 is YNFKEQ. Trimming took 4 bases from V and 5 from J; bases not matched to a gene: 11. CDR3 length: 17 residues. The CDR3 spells CASSLTSGTGDRNTIYF. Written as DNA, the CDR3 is TGTGCCAGCAGCCTAACCTCCGGGACAGGGGACCGAAACACCATATATTTT.

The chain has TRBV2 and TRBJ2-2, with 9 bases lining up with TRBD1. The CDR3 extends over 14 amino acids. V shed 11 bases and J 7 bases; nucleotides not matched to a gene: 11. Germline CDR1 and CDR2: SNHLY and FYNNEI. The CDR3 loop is CASRTGAGGGELFF. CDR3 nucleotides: TGTGCCTCCCGGACAGGGGCTGGCGGCGGGGAGCTGTTTTTT. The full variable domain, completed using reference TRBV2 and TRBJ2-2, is EPEVTQTPSHQVTQMGQEVILRCVPISNHLYFYWYRQILGQKVEFLVSFYNNEISEKSEIFDDQFSVERPDGSNFTLKIRSTKLEDSAMYFCASRTGAGGGELFFGEGSRLTVL.

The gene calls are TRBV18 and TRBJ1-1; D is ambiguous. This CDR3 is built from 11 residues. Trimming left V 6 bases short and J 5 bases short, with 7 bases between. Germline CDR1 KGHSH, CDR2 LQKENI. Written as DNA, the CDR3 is TGTGCCAGCTCTTATAAAACTGAAGCTTTCTTT. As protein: CASSYKTEAFF.

The CDR3 DNA reads as TGTGCCAGTAGTATAGAGGGCAGGGGGATCAATCAGCCCCAGCATTTT. Translated, it gives CASSIEGRGINQPQHF. This chain connects TRBV19 to TRBJ1-5; 7 nucleotides agree with TRBD1. This CDR3 has 16 residues. Germline V gene lookup returns CDR1 LNHDA and CDR2 SQIVND (reference sequence). V trimming: 0 bases; J trimming: 3 bases; junction bases outside the gene matches: 5.

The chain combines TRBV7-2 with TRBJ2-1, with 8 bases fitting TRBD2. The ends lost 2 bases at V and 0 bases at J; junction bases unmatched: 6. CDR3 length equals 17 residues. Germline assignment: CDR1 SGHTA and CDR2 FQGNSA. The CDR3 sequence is CASSLLVAGSSYNEQFF. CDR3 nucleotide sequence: TGTGCCAGCAGCTTATTGGTAGCGGGGAGCTCCTACAATGAGCAGTTCTTC.

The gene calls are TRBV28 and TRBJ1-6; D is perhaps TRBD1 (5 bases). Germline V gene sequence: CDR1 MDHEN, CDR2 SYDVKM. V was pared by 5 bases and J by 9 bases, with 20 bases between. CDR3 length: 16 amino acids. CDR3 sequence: CASSAGPALGASPLHF. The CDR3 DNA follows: TGTGCCAGCAGTGCAGGGCCAGCCCTAGGGGCTTCACCCCTCCACTTT. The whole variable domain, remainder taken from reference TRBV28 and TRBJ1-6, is DVKVTQSSRYLVKRTGEKVFLECVQDMDHENMFWYRQDPGLGLRLIYFSYDVKMKEKGDIPEGYSVSREKKERFSLILESASTNQTSMYLCASSAGPALGASPLHFGNGTRLTVT.

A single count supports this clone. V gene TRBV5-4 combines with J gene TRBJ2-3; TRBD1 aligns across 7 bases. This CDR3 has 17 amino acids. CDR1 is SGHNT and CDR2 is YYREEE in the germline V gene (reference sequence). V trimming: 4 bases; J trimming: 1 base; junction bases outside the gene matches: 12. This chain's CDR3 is CASSPTGVPLGTDTQYF. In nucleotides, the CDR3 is TGTGCCAGCAGCCCAACAGGGGTCCCCCTAGGCACAGATACGCAGTATTTT.

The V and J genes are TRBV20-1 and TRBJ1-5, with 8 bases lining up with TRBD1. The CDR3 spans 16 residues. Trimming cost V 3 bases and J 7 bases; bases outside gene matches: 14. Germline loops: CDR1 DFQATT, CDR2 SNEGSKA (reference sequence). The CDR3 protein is CSASGRVRGLGQPQHF. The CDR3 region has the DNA TGCAGTGCTAGTGGTCGGGTCAGGGGGCTCGGGCAGCCCCAGCATTTT.

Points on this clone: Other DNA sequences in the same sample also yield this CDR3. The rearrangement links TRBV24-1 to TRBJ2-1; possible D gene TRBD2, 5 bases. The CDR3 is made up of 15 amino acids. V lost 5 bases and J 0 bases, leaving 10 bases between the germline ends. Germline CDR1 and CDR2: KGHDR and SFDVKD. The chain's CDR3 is CATSGRVGSYNEQFF. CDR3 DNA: TGTGCCACCAGTGGGCGGGTCGGCTCCTACAATGAGCAGTTCTTC.

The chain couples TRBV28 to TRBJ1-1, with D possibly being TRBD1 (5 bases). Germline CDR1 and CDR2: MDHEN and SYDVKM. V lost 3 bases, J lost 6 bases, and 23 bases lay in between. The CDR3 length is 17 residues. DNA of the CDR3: TGTGCCAGCAGTTTTCACTCATACGGACAAGGAGTCCCTGAAGCTTTCTTT. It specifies CASSFHSYGQGVPEAFF.

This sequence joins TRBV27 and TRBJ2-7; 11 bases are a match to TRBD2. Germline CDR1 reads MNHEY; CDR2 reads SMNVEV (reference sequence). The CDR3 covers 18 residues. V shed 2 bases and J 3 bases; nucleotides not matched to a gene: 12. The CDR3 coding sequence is TGTGCCAGCAGTTTAAAAGGGAGGGGGACTAGCGGACTCTACGAGCAGTACTTC. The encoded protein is CASSLKGRGTSGLYEQYF.

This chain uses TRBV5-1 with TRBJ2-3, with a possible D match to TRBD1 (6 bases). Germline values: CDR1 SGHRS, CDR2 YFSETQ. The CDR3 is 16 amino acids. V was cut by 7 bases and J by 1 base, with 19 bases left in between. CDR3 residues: CASHFSRGRGTDTQYF. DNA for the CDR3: TGCGCCAGCCATTTCTCCAGGGGAAGGGGCACAGATACGCAGTATTTT.

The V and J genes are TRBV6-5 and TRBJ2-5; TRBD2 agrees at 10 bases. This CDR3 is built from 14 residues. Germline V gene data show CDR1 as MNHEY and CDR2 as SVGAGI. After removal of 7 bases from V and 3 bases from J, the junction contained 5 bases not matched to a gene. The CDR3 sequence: CASTRLAGKETQYF. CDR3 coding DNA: TGTGCCAGCACCCGACTAGCGGGTAAAGAGACCCAGTACTTC.

The CDR3 nucleotides read TGTGCCAGCAGCCCGGGACAGGCCGCTCTCTCTGGAAACACCATATATTTT. It is translated as CASSPGQAALSGNTIYF. The chain has TRBV28 and TRBJ1-3, with 8 bases identical to TRBD1. CDR3 length equals 17 residues. Germline V gene sequence: CDR1 MDHEN, CDR2 SYDVKM. Trimming removed 6 bases from V and 0 bases from J; junction bases left unmatched: 10. Looking up the rest from reference TRBV28 and TRBJ1-3 gives the full variable domain: DVKVTQSSRYLVKRTGEKVFLECVQDMDHENMFWYRQDPGLGLRLIYFSYDVKMKEKGDIPEGYSVSREKKERFSLILESASTNQTSMYLCASSPGQAALSGNTIYFGEGSWLTVV.

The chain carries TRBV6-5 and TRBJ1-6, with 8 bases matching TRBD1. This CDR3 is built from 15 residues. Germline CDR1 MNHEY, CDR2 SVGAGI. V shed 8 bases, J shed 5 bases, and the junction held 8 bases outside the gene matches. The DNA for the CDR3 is TGTGCCAGCGGACAGGGTTCGGTAGATAATTCACCCCTCCACTTT. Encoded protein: CASGQGSVDNSPLHF.

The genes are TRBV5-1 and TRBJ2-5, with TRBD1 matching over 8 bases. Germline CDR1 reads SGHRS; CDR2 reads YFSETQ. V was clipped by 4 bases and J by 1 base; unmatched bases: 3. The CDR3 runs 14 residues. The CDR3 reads CASSRTGRQETQYF. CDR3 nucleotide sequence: TGCGCCAGCAGCCGGACAGGGCGCCAAGAGACCCAGTACTTC.